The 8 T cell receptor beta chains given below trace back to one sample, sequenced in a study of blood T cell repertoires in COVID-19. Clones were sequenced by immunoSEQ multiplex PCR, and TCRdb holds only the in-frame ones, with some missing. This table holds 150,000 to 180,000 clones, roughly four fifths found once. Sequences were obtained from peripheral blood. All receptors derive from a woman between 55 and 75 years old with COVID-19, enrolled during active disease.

CDR3 loop: CASSFDGKNNQPQHF. The CDR3 bases are TGTGCCAGCAGCTTCGACGGGAAAAACAATCAGCCCCAGCATTTT. This rearrangement joins TRBV11-2 to TRBJ1-5; D is unclear. CDR1 SGHAT and CDR2 FQNNGV come from the germline V gene. Trimming shortened V by 3 bases and J by 3 bases, and 12 bases separated the two germline ends. CDR3 length: 15 residues.

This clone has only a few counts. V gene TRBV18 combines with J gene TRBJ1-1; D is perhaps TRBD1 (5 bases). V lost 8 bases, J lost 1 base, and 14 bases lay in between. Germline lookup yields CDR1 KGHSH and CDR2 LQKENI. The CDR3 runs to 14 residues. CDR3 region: CASQEGVTNTEAFF. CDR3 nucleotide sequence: TGTGCCAGCCAGGAAGGGGTTACGAACACTGAAGCTTTCTTT. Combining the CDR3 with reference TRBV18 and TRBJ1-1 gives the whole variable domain NAGVMQNPRHLVRRRGQEARLRCSPMKGHSHVYWYRQLPEEGLKFMVYLQKENIIDESGMPKERFSAEFPKEGPSILRIQQVVRGDSAAYFCASQEGVTNTEAFFGQGTRLTVV.

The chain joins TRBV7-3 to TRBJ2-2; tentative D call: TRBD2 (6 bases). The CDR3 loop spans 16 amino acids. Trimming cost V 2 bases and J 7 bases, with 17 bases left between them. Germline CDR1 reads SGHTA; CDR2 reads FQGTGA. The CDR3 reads CASSLPGLALYGELFF. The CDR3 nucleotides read TGTGCCAGCAGCTTACCGGGGCTAGCGTTATACGGGGAGCTGTTTTTT.

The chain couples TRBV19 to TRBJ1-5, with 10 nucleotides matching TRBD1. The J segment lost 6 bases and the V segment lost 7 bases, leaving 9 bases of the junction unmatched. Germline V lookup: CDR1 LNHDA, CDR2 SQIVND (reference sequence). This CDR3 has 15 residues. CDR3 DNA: TGTGCCAGTACCAAAGGGACAGGGGCTAGTCAGCCCCAGCATTTT. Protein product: CASTKGTGASQPQHF.

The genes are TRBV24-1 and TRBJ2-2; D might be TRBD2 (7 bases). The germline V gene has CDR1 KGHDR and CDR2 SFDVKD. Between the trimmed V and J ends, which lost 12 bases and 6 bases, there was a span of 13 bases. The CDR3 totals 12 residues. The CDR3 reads CASGGRAGELFF. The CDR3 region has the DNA TGTGCCTCGGGGGGCAGGGCCGGGGAGCTGTTTTTT.

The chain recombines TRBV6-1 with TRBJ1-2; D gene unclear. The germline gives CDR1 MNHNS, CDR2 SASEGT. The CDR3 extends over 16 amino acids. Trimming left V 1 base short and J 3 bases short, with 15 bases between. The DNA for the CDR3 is TGTGCCAGCAGTGAAGTGAGGCACACCGAGCACTATGGCTACACCTTC. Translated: CASSEVRHTEHYGYTF.

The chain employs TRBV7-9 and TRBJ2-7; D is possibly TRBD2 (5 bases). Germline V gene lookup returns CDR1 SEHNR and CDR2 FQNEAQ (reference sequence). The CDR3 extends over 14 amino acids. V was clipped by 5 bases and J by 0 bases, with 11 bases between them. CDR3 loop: CASSPDYSSYEQYF. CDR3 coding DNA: TGTGCCAGCAGCCCAGACTACAGCTCCTACGAGCAGTACTTC.

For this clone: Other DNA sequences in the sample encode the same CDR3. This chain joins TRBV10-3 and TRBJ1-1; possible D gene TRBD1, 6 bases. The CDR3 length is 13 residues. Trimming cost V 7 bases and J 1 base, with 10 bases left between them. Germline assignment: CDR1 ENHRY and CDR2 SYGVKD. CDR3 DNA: TGTGCCATCAATCAGGGGCCGAACACTGAAGCTTTCTTT. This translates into CAINQGPNTEAFF.